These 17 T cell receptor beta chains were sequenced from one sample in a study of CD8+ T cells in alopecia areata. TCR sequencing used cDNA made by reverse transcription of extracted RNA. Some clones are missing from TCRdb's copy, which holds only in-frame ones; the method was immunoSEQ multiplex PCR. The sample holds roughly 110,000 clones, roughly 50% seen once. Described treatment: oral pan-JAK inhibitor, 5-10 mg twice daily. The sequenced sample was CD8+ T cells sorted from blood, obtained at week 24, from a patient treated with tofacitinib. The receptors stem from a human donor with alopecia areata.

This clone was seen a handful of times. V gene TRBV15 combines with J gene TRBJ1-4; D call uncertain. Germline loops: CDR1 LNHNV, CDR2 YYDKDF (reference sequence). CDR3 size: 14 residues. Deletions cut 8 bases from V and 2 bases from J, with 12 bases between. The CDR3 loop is CATQSLGTNEKLFF. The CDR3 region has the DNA TGTGCCACCCAATCTTTGGGCACTAATGAAAAACTGTTTTTT.

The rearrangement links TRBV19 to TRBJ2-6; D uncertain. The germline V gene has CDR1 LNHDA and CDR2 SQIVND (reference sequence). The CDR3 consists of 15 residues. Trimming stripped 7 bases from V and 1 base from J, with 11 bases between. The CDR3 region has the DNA TGTGCCAGTATGGGTGACGGATCTGGGGCCAACGTCCTGACTTTC. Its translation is CASMGDGSGANVLTF.

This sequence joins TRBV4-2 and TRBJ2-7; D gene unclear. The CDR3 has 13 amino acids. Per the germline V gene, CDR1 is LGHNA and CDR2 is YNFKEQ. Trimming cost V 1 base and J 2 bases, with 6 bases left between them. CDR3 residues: CASSQGGPYEQYF. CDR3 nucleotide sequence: TGTGCCAGCAGCCAAGGGGGTCCCTACGAGCAGTACTTC.

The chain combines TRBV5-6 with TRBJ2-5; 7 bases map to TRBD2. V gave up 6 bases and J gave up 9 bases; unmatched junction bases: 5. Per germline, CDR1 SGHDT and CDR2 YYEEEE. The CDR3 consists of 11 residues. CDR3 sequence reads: CASTGGYSQYF. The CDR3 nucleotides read TGTGCCAGCACCGGGGGGTATTCCCAGTACTTC. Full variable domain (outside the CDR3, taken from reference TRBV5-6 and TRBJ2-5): DAGVTQSPTHLIKTRGQQVTLRCSPKSGHDTVSWYQQALGQGPQFIFQYYEEEERQRGNFPDRFSGHQFPNYSSELNVNALLLGDSALYLCASTGGYSQYFGPGTRLLVL.

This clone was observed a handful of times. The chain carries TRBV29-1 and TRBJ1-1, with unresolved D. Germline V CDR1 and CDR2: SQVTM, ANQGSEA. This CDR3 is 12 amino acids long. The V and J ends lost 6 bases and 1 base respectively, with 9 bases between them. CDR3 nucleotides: TGCAGCGTCCTCACGGGGAACACTGAAGCTTTCTTT. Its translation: CSVLTGNTEAFF.

The CDR3 coding sequence is TGTGCCAGCAGCCAGGGACAGAAAGAGACCCAGTACTTC. The encoded protein is CASSQGQKETQYF. This chain links TRBV7-9 with TRBJ2-5, with 7 bases fitting TRBD1. This CDR3 comprises 13 residues. V was clipped by 5 bases and J by 3 bases; unmatched bases: 3. The germline CDR1 and CDR2 sequences are SEHNR and FQNEAQ (reference sequence). The entire variable domain, with the rest obtained from reference TRBV7-9 and TRBJ2-5, is as follows: DTGVSQNPRHKITKRGQNVTFRCDPISEHNRLYWYRQTLGQGPEFLTYFQNEAQLEKSRLLSDRFSAERPKGSFSTLEIQRTEQGDSAMYLCASSQGQKETQYFGPGTRLLVL.

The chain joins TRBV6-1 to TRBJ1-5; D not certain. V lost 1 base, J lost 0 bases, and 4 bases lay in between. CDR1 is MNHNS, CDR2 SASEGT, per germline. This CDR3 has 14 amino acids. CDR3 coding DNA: TGTGCCAGCAGTGAAGGGTATAGCAATCAGCCCCAGCATTTT. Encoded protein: CASSEGYSNQPQHF.

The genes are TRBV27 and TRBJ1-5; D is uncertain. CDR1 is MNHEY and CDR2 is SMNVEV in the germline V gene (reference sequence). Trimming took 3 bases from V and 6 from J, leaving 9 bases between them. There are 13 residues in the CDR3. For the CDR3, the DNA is TGTGCCAGCAGTTTCTCATCAGCTCAGCCCCAGCATTTT. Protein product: CASSFSSAQPQHF.

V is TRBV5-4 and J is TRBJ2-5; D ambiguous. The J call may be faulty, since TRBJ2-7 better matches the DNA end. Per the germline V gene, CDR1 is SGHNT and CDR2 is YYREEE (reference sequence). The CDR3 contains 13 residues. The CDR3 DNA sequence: TGTGCCAGCAGCTGGCAAGGAACCTACGAGCAGTACTTC. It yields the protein CASSWQGTYEQYF.

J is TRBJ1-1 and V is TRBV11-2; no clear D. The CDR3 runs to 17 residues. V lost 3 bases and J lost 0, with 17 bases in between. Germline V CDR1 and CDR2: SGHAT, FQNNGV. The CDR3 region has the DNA TGTGCCAGCAGCTTCTACCCCCGGACCACGCTGAACACTGAAGCTTTCTTT. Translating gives CASSFYPRTTLNTEAFF.

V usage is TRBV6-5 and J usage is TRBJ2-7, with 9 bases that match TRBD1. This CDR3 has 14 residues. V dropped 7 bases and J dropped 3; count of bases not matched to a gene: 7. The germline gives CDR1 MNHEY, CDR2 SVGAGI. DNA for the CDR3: TGTGCCAGCACCGGGACAGGGACGGACTACGAGCAGTACTTC. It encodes CASTGTGTDYEQYF.

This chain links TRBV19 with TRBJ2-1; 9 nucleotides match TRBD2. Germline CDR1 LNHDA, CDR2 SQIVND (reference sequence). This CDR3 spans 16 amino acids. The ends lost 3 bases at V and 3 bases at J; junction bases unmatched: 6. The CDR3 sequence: CASSIASGVIYNEQFF. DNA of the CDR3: TGTGCCAGTAGTATTGCTAGCGGGGTAATCTACAATGAGCAGTTCTTC.

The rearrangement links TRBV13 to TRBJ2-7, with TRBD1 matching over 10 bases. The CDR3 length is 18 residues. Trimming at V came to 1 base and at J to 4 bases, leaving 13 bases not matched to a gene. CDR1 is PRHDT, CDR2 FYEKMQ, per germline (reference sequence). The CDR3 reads CASSLALDRTGGKYEQYF. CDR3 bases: TGTGCCAGCAGCTTAGCCCTTGACCGGACAGGGGGTAAATACGAGCAGTACTTC. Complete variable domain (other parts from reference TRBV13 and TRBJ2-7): AAGVIQSPRHLIKEKRETATLKCYPIPRHDTVYWYQQGPGQDPQFLISFYEKMQSDKGSIPDRFSAQQFSDYHSELNMSSLELGDSALYFCASSLALDRTGGKYEQYFGPGTRLTVT.

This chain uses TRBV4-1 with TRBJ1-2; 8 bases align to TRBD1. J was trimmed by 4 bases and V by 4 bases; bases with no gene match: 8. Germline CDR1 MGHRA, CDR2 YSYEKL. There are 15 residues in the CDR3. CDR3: CASSPGQGGTYGYTF. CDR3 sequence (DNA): TGCGCCAGCAGCCCCGGACAGGGAGGAACCTATGGCTACACCTTC.

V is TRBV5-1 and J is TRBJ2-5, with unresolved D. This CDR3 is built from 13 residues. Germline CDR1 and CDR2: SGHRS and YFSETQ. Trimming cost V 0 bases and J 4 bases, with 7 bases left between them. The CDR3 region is CASSLVDGETQYF. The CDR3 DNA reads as TGCGCCAGCAGCTTGGTTGACGGAGAGACCCAGTACTTC.

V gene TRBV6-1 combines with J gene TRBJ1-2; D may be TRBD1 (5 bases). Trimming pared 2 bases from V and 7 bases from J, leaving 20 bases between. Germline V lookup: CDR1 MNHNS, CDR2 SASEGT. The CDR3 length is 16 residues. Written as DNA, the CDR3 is TGTGCCAGCAGTGAACTCAGGAGGGGATTGGACTTTGGCTACACCTTC. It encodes CASSELRRGLDFGYTF.

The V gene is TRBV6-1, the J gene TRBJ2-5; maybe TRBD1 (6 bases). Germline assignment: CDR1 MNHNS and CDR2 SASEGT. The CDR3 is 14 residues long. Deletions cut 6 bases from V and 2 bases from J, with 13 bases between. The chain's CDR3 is CASSSLTGQETQYF. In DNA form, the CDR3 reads TGTGCCAGCAGCTCTTTGACAGGACAAGAGACCCAGTACTTC.